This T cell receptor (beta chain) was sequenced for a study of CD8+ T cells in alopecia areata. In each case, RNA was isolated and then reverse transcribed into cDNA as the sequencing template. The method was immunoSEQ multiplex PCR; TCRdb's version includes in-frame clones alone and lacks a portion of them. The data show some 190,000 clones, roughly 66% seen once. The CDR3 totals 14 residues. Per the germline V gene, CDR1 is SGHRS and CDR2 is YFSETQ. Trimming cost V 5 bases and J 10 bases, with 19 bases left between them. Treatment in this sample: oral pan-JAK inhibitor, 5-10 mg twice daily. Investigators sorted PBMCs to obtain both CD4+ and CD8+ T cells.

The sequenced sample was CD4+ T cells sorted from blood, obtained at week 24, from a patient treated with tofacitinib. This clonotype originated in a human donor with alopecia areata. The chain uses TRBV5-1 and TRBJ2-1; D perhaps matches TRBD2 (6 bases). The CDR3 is CASSQEGRAGEQFF. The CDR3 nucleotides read TGCGCCAGCAGTCAGGAGGGTAGGGCTGGCGAGCAGTTCTTC.